Given below is one T cell receptor (beta chain) in context. Its antigen is unknown. Sequencing used immunoSEQ multiplex PCR; TCRdb keeps in-frame clones, though not all of them. This table has about 27,000 clones, 85% to 90% appearing once. This record comes from a study of PD-1 blockade in classical Hodgkin lymphoma. Each patient's relapse followed autologous stem cell transplantation, and brentuximab vedotin exposure varied. Applied to thawed PBMCs, magnetic negative selection was the method used to isolate CD8+ T cells. The study's findings and limits: CD8+ TCR diversity did not rise significantly by C4D1, unlike CD4+.

CDR1 MDHEN and CDR2 SYDVKM come from the germline V gene. This CDR3 is built from 16 residues. Trimming shortened V by 6 bases and J by 1 base, and 15 bases separated the two germline ends. Sequenced material: CD8+ T cells from blood, taken at baseline. The V gene is TRBV28, the J gene TRBJ1-4, with D tentatively TRBD1 (6 bases). The clonotype was recovered from a human donor with classical Hodgkin lymphoma. The CDR3 DNA sequence: TGTGCCAGCAGACCGAGCCAGGACAGAACTAATGAAAAACTGTTTTTT. Translation gives CASRPSQDRTNEKLFF.